This TCR beta chain was retrieved from a study of identical twins. Points from the study as a whole: The study drew conclusions from cross-sectional statistical analysis, not from following the same donors. Insertions ran lower in abundant cord blood beta clonotypes, though not in memory repertoires.

Healthy Caucasian donors formed the entire cohort. A word on this clonotype: The antigen is undetermined.

Germline V CDR1 and CDR2: SGHAT, FQNNGV. The CDR3 extends over 15 amino acids. Trimming removed 0 bases at V and 2 bases at J, with 9 bases between. Template switching supplied a universal primer site; unique molecular identifiers were carried on the cDNA. TCRdb ran MiXCR on the 5' RACE reads and lists one entry per CDR3 protein. The table shows hundreds of thousands of distinct CDR3 sequences, with 10% to 15% occurring only once. The data were also submitted as part of a second study, on yellow fever vaccine responses in identical twins.

This sequence originates from a woman aged 18-29 years in good health. The sample was PBMCs. J is TRBJ2-3 and V is TRBV11-2; D may correspond to TRBD1 or TRBD2 (5 bases each). The CDR3 loop reads CASSLDGGYTDTQYF. In nucleotides, the CDR3 is TGTGCCAGCAGCTTAGATGGGGGATACACAGATACGCAGTATTTT.